Each of the 26 T cell receptor beta chains below was sequenced from the same sample in a study of blood T cell repertoires in COVID-19. Profiling relied on immunoSEQ multiplex PCR, and the TCRdb table lists in-frame clones only, not all of them. The data show about 160,000 clones, roughly 90% seen once. Input material: peripheral blood. The receptors here all came from a young man with COVID-19, enrolled during active disease.

This clone was picked up one time. The gene calls are TRBV5-1 and TRBJ2-1; TRBD2 agrees at 8 bases. Germline V gives CDR1 SGHRS, CDR2 YFSETQ. The CDR3 covers 14 residues. J gave up 0 bases and V 5 bases, and 1 base lay outside the gene matches. The CDR3 sequence is CASRSGSSYNEQFF. The CDR3 bases are TGCGCCAGCAGAAGCGGGAGCTCCTACAATGAGCAGTTCTTC. The whole variable domain, remainder taken from reference TRBV5-1 and TRBJ2-1, is KAGVTQTPRYLIKTRGQQVTLSCSPISGHRSVSWYQQTPGQGLQFLFEYFSETQRNKGNFPGRFSGRQFSNSRSEMNVSTLELGDSALYLCASRSGSSYNEQFFGPGTRLTVL.

The chain is built from TRBV7-9 and TRBJ2-7, with 9 bases that match TRBD1. Trimming removed 5 bases from V and 6 bases from J; junction bases left unmatched: 8. CDR1 and CDR2 (germline): SEHNR, FQNEAQ (reference sequence). The CDR3 contains 14 residues. CDR3 DNA sequence: TGTGCCAGCAGCACCCGGGGACAGGGATTCGAGCAGTACTTC. It yields the protein CASSTRGQGFEQYF.

This clone came up once. This chain uses TRBV19 with TRBJ2-1; 14 nucleotides agree with TRBD2. Germline assignment: CDR1 LNHDA and CDR2 SQIVND (reference sequence). The CDR3 loop spans 19 amino acids. V was pared by 5 bases and J by 5 bases, with 14 bases of the junction left unmatched. CDR3 DNA: TGTGCCAGTAGTGCCCCGACTAGCGGGAGGGTGGGGACGCACAATGAGCAGTTCTTC. Translated, it gives CASSAPTSGRVGTHNEQFF.

V is TRBV15 and J is TRBJ2-7, with a possible D match to TRBD2 (5 bases). The ends were cut back, 6 bases at V and 4 bases at J, with 13 bases in the middle. Looked up from germline, CDR1 is LNHNV and CDR2 is YYDKDF (reference sequence). The CDR3 runs to 13 residues. DNA for the CDR3: TGTGCCACCAGTACCGCCCGGGGATACGAGCAGTACTTC. It translates to CATSTARGYEQYF.

The V gene is TRBV21-1, the J gene TRBJ1-4; the table's D call of TRBD1 was not tested on the DNA. TRBV21-1 is classified as a pseudogene. The CDR3 totals 17 residues. The CDR3 loop reads CASSNDREWGFNEKLFF. CDR3 bases: TGTGCCAGCAGCAATGACAGGGAGTGGGGCTTTAATGAAAAACTGTTTTTT.

This rearrangement joins TRBV7-9 to TRBJ1-2; perhaps TRBD1 as D (5 bases). The V gene's germline CDR1 is SEHNR and CDR2 FQNEAQ (reference sequence). Trimming removed 1 base from V and 5 bases from J, with 14 bases in between. The CDR3 totals 15 residues. For the CDR3, the DNA is TGTGCCAGCAGCTTAGGAGTTTCGGCAGGGTATGGCTACACCTTC. Its protein is CASSLGVSAGYGYTF. Full variable domain (missing parts from reference TRBV7-9 and TRBJ1-2): DTGVSQNPRHKITKRGQNVTFRCDPISEHNRLYWYRQTLGQGPEFLTYFQNEAQLEKSRLLSDRFSAERPKGSFSTLEIQRTEQGDSAMYLCASSLGVSAGYGYTFGSGTRLTVV.

The rearrangement links TRBV15 to TRBJ1-4, with 7 bases matching TRBD1. Germline V gene data show CDR1 as LNHNV and CDR2 as YYDKDF (reference sequence). This CDR3 contains 21 residues. The J segment lost 1 base and the V segment lost 1 base, leaving 18 bases of the junction unmatched. This CDR3 is CATSRASTGTVVVGTNEKLFF. DNA for the CDR3: TGTGCCACCAGCAGAGCCTCAACCGGGACAGTCGTGGTAGGAACTAATGAAAAACTGTTTTTT.

The chain links TRBV5-4 to TRBJ1-6; tentatively, D is TRBD1 (6 bases). Trimming removed 1 base from V and 9 bases from J, with 14 bases in between. Per germline, CDR1 SGHNT and CDR2 YYREEE (reference sequence). This CDR3 has 15 residues. The CDR3 DNA is TGTGCCAGCAGCTTGTCGCGGACAGACTCTTCACCCCTCCACTTT. It yields the protein CASSLSRTDSSPLHF. The full variable domain, with the rest looked up from reference TRBV5-4 and TRBJ1-6, is ETGVTQSPTHLIKTRGQQVTLRCSSQSGHNTVSWYQQALGQGPQFIFQYYREEENGRGNFPPRFSGLQFPNYSSELNVNALELDDSALYLCASSLSRTDSSPLHFGNGTRLTVT.

This chain connects TRBV6-6 to TRBJ2-7; tentatively, D is TRBD1 (7 bases). Between the trimmed V and J ends, which lost 2 bases and 3 bases, there was a span of 11 bases. The germline gives CDR1 MNHNY, CDR2 SVGAGI (reference sequence). The CDR3 consists of 14 residues. CDR3 in amino acids: CASSYGGGLYEQYF. CDR3 bases: TGTGCCAGCAGTTACGGAGGGGGCCTCTACGAGCAGTACTTC.

V gene TRBV7-2 combines with J gene TRBJ1-6, with 9 bases lining up with TRBD1. Trimming at V came to 0 bases and at J to 9 bases, leaving 9 bases not matched to a gene. Germline V CDR1 and CDR2: SGHTA, FQGNSA. This CDR3 comprises 17 residues. In DNA form, the CDR3 reads TGTGCCAGCAGCTTAGCTGTCCGGGGACAGGGAGCTTCACCCCTCCACTTT. Protein: CASSLAVRGQGASPLHF.

This clone was seen just once. J is TRBJ1-6 and V is TRBV7-9; D is ambiguous. CDR1 and CDR2 (germline): SEHNR, FQNEAQ (reference sequence). Between the trimmed V and J ends, which lost 4 bases and 10 bases, there was a span of 14 bases. There are 14 residues in the CDR3. The CDR3 sequence is CASSSDNPLSPLHF. The CDR3 bases are TGTGCCAGCAGCTCAGACAATCCGCTGTCACCCCTCCACTTT.

The chain couples TRBV7-9 to TRBJ1-6; TRBD1 matches at 10 bases. Unmatched junction bases numbered 2, after V lost 5 bases and J lost 7 bases. The CDR3 has 14 residues. Germline CDR1 SEHNR, CDR2 FQNEAQ (reference sequence). CDR3: CASSRDRGNSPLHF. The CDR3 bases are TGTGCCAGCAGCAGGGACAGGGGAAATTCACCCCTCCACTTT.

The chain employs TRBV7-2 and TRBJ1-2, with 7 bases matching TRBD1. Trimming took 5 bases from V and 2 from J; bases not matched to a gene: 5. Germline CDR1 SGHTA, CDR2 FQGNSA. There are 14 residues in the CDR3. CDR3 sequence (DNA): TGTGCCAGCAGCACGCGGGACAGAAACTATGGCTACACCTTC. As protein: CASSTRDRNYGYTF.

CDR3 loop: CASSQTRSDRNTEAFF. The CDR3, as DNA: TGTGCCAGCAGCCAGACTCGTTCGGACAGGAACACTGAAGCTTTCTTT. The chain links TRBV7-8 to TRBJ1-1; D possibly corresponds to TRBD1 (6 bases). Trimming removed 5 bases at V and 1 base at J, with 17 bases between. The CDR3 totals 16 residues. Germline lookup yields CDR1 SGHVS and CDR2 FQNEAQ.

This chain joins TRBV2 and TRBJ2-7; possible D gene TRBD1, 6 bases. Germline V lookup: CDR1 SNHLY, CDR2 FYNNEI. The CDR3 sequence is 14 residues long. V dropped 8 bases and J dropped 0 bases, with 14 bases sitting between them. CDR3 amino acids: CASPADRSSYEQYF. The CDR3 DNA sequence: TGTGCCAGCCCAGCGGACAGAAGCTCCTACGAGCAGTACTTC.

The chain's CDR3 is CASSAGMMNTEAFF. The CDR3 nucleotides are TGTGCCAGCAGCGCGGGGATGATGAACACTGAAGCTTTCTTT. The chain recombines TRBV7-3 with TRBJ1-1; no firm D call. The germline V gene encodes CDR1 SGHTA and CDR2 FQGTGA. The V and J ends lost 5 bases and 0 bases respectively, with 10 bases between them. The CDR3 spans 14 residues.

This chain connects TRBV5-1 to TRBJ2-5; 8 bases fit TRBD1. CDR3 length: 14 residues. Germline lookup yields CDR1 SGHRS and CDR2 YFSETQ. Trimming at V came to 5 bases and at J to 3 bases, leaving 6 bases not matched to a gene. The chain's CDR3 is CASSRLDREETQYF. The CDR3 coding sequence is TGCGCCAGCAGTCGGTTGGACAGGGAAGAGACCCAGTACTTC.

The chain recombines TRBV28 with TRBJ2-7, with no clear D. CDR3 length equals 13 residues. CDR1 MDHEN and CDR2 SYDVKM come from the germline V gene. V dropped 3 bases and J dropped 0 bases, with 6 bases sitting between them. The CDR3 here is CASSFFISYEQYF. For the CDR3, the DNA is TGTGCCAGCAGTTTTTTTATCTCCTACGAGCAGTACTTC.

The chain has TRBV29-1 and TRBJ2-7, with 8 nucleotides matching TRBD1. This CDR3 region has 13 residues. Germline trimming cut 0 bases from V and 3 bases from J; bases unmatched to any gene: 1. Germline CDR1 and CDR2: SQVTM and ANQGSEA. In DNA, the CDR3 is TGCAGCGTTGAAGATGACAGGGGCTACGAGCAGTACTTC. This codes for CSVEDDRGYEQYF.

This clone was counted once. The CDR3 DNA is TGCGCCAGCAGCCAAGATGAGGGAGAATCCCAGTACTTC. This gives the protein CASSQDEGESQYF. The chain is built from TRBV4-3 and TRBJ2-5; D possibly corresponds to TRBD2 (5 bases). The CDR3 extends over 13 amino acids. V lost 0 bases to trimming and J lost 9 bases, with 11 bases between them. Germline loops: CDR1 LGHNA, CDR2 YSLEER.

The V and J genes are TRBV7-9 and TRBJ2-5, with 10 bases aligning to TRBD2. This CDR3 is 15 amino acids long. Germline CDR1 and CDR2: SEHNR and FQNEAQ (reference sequence). V lost 2 bases to trimming and J lost 2 bases; unmatched junction nucleotides: 2. DNA for the CDR3: TGTGCCAGCAGCTTAACTAGCGGGGAACAAGAGACCCAGTACTTC. Its protein product is CASSLTSGEQETQYF.

This sequence joins TRBV18 and TRBJ1-2; D not certain. The germline V gene has CDR1 KGHSH and CDR2 LQKENI. V was shortened by 3 bases and J by 6 bases, with 23 bases between the two germline ends. The CDR3 sequence is 17 residues long. CDR3 in DNA: TGTGCCAGCTCACCTGTTAGAGAGGCAAAAAACTATAATGGCTACACCTTC. Protein: CASSPVREAKNYNGYTF. Complete variable domain (other parts from reference TRBV18 and TRBJ1-2): NAGVMQNPRHLVRRRGQEARLRCSPMKGHSHVYWYRQLPEEGLKFMVYLQKENIIDESGMPKERFSAEFPKEGPSILRIQQVVRGDSAAYFCASSPVREAKNYNGYTFGSGTRLTVV.

Only one count was recorded for this clone. The V and J genes are TRBV12-5 and TRBJ2-3, with 7 nucleotides matching TRBD2. In germline, CDR1 is LGHNT, CDR2 FRNRAP. Germline trimming cut 1 base from V and 0 bases from J; bases unmatched to any gene: 4. This CDR3 comprises 16 residues. CDR3 bases: TGTGCTAGTGGTTTGGACGTAGCGGGTAGCACAGATACGCAGTATTTT. Translated: CASGLDVAGSTDTQYF.

The rearrangement joins TRBV5-1 to TRBJ2-1, with D possibly being TRBD1 (7 bases). Germline CDR1 reads SGHRS; CDR2 reads YFSETQ. Trimming left V 0 bases short and J 9 bases short, with 19 bases between. There are 16 residues in the CDR3. The CDR3 loop reads CASSLAGGQKMGEQFF. CDR3 nucleotide sequence: TGCGCCAGCAGCTTGGCCGGGGGACAGAAGATGGGTGAGCAGTTCTTC.

The rearrangement links TRBV19 to TRBJ2-2, with 9 bases identical to TRBD1. Germline CDR1 reads LNHDA; CDR2 reads SQIVND (reference sequence). Trimming at V came to 5 bases and at J to 5 bases, leaving 3 bases not matched to a gene. There are 14 residues in the CDR3. This chain's CDR3 is CASSGGQGTGELFF. CDR3 DNA: TGTGCCAGTAGTGGGGGACAGGGAACCGGGGAGCTGTTTTTT.

The chain has TRBV6-5 and TRBJ2-5; 8 bases are a match to TRBD1. Per the germline V gene, CDR1 is MNHEY and CDR2 is SVGAGI. The CDR3 has 14 residues. V dropped 6 bases and J dropped 4; count of bases not matched to a gene: 7. This chain's CDR3 is CASRTGGSGETQYF. The CDR3 bases are TGTGCCAGCAGAACAGGGGGGAGCGGAGAGACCCAGTACTTC.